The T cell receptor beta chain under discussion was sequenced for a study of monozygotic twins with inflammatory bowel disease. General study findings and limits: Since immunosuppressive treatments differed, patient repertoires may have gained added variability. Different T cell subtypes could not be distinguished. The sharing of clonotypes with others was lower in IBD patients than in healthy twins, especially with disease activity.

As for this clonotype: Its specificity is unknown.

The germline V gene encodes CDR1 LGHDT and CDR2 YNNKEL (reference sequence). The length of the CDR3 is 13 residues. Samples each yielded cDNA through eight separate reactions. After re-calling the 5' RACE reads, TCRdb lists one entry per CDR3 protein, DNA absent. This sample contains under 350,000 distinct CDR3 sequences. The chain uses TRBV3-1 and TRBJ2-3; TCRdb indicates TRBD2, and absent DNA this call remains unverified. The receptor comes from a human donor with ulcerative colitis or Crohn's disease, or a healthy co-twin of an affected twin (not recorded which). The sequenced material came from blood. The CDR3 sequence: CASSWTSDNTQYF.